Each of the 23 T cell receptor beta chains below was sequenced from the same sample in a study of identical twins. TCRdb recomputed calls from the 5' RACE reads with MiXCR, one row per CDR3 protein. The sample records 200,000 to 300,000 distinct CDR3 sequences, roughly a tenth being singletons. Specimen: memory T cells sorted from blood. The receptors stem from a man in his fifties in good health.

This clonotype was picked up a small number of times. The chain carries TRBV5-1 and TRBJ2-2; D remains ambiguous. The CDR3 spans 15 residues. V was cut by 4 bases and J by 4 bases, with 14 bases left in between. Germline-derived CDR1 and CDR2 are SGHRS and YFSETQ. The CDR3 spells CASSKGALGTGELFF. The CDR3 DNA sequence: TGCGCCAGCAGCAAAGGTGCTTTGGGCACCGGGGAGCTGTTTTTT.

This clonotype was observed a handful of times. The V call is TRBV25-1, the J call TRBJ1-5; D is unresolved. V shed 2 bases and J shed 2 bases, with 4 bases lying between them. Germline V gene data show CDR1 as MGHDK and CDR2 as SYGVNS. The CDR3 spans 13 residues. In DNA, the CDR3 is TGTGCCAGCAGTGAACTCGGCAATCAGCCCCAGCATTTT. Translation: CASSELGNQPQHF.

In its sample, this clonotype was seen many times. The V call is TRBV15, the J call TRBJ2-3; no reliable D call. Trimming left V 0 bases short and J 1 base short, with 14 bases between. The CDR3 length is 17 residues. Looked up from germline, CDR1 is LNHNV and CDR2 is YYDKDF (reference sequence). The CDR3 DNA is TGTGCCACCAGCAGAGATCGTGGCAGATTAGGCACAGATACGCAGTATTTT. Translated, it gives CATSRDRGRLGTDTQYF.

This clonotype appeared a few times. This sequence joins TRBV7-2 and TRBJ2-3; TRBD1 aligns across 7 bases. The CDR3 sequence is 14 residues long. Germline V gene data show CDR1 as SGHTA and CDR2 as FQGNSA. With 8 bases clipped from V and 5 bases from J, the junction kept 10 bases outside the gene matches. The CDR3 DNA reads TGTGCCAGCCGTCTTGGGACAGCTATAGATACGCAGTATTTT. Protein sequence: CASRLGTAIDTQYF.

This clonotype appeared many times. The CDR3 reads CAISEGVQLDEQFF. In nucleotides, the CDR3 is TGTGCCATCAGTGAGGGTGTTCAGCTCGATGAGCAGTTCTTC. The V and J genes are TRBV10-3 and TRBJ2-1; no clear D gene. In germline, CDR1 is ENHRY, CDR2 SYGVKD. The V end was cut by 2 bases, the J end by 8 bases, with 13 bases between. The CDR3 loop spans 14 amino acids.

As for this clonotype: A read error is possible here, since a much larger clone lies one base away. The chain joins TRBV12-3 or TRBV12-4 to TRBJ2-1, with D possibly matching TRBD1 (5 bases). The CDR3 loop spans 14 amino acids. The CDR3 region is CASSVQGSYNGQFF. As DNA, the CDR3 is TGTGCCAGCAGCGTCCAGGGTTCCTACAATGGGCAGTTCTTC.

This clonotype was recorded many times. The genes are TRBV21-1 and TRBJ2-7; the table's D gene call, TRBD1, was not cross checked with the DNA. TRBV21-1 is a known pseudogene. The CDR3 runs 14 residues. The CDR3 bases are TGTGCCAGCAGCAACCGGGACAGCCGGGACGAGCAGTACTTC. Protein: CASSNRDSRDEQYF.

This clonotype was seen repeatedly, ten times or more. CDR3 bases: TGTGCCAGCAGCTACCGGGACTATAGCTACAATGAGCAGTTCTTC. Translating gives CASSYRDYSYNEQFF. The chain combines TRBV7-9 with TRBJ2-1; 7 nucleotides align to TRBD2. V was clipped by 4 bases and J by 3 bases; unmatched bases: 6. This CDR3 has 15 residues. CDR1 is SEHNR and CDR2 is FQNEAQ in the germline V gene (reference sequence).

The J gene is TRBJ2-7, the V gene TRBV6-5, with 9 bases fitting TRBD1. Losses at the gene ends were 3 bases for V and 7 bases for J; bases not matched to a gene: 10. The germline V gene has CDR1 MNHEY and CDR2 SVGAGI. The CDR3 spans 15 residues. CDR3 nucleotide sequence: TGTGCCAGCAGTTATTCGGACAGGGGTTCGCTGGAGCAGTACGTC. Translating it yields CASSYSDRGSLEQYV.

The rearrangement links TRBV20-1 to TRBJ2-7, with a possible D match to TRBD1 (5 bases). CDR3 length: 13 amino acids. V shed 4 bases and J shed 0 bases, with 10 bases lying between them. Germline V CDR1 and CDR2: DFQATT, SNEGSKA (reference sequence). The CDR3 sequence is CSAIRESSYEQYF. The CDR3 coding sequence is TGCAGTGCTATCAGGGAAAGCTCCTACGAGCAGTACTTC.

The J gene is TRBJ1-2, the V gene TRBV4-2; possibly TRBD1 for D (5 bases). This CDR3 region has 15 residues. V shed 0 bases and J shed 0 bases, with 8 bases lying between them. CDR1 and CDR2 from the germline V gene are LGHNA and YNFKEQ. The CDR3 coding sequence is TGTGCCAGCAGCCAAGATTCGGGGGCTAACTATGGCTACACCTTC. Amino acid sequence: CASSQDSGANYGYTF.

This clonotype was seen at least ten times. The chain carries TRBV5-1 and TRBJ2-1; D is ambiguous. V was trimmed by 3 bases and J by 2 bases, leaving 6 bases between them. The V gene's germline CDR1 is SGHRS and CDR2 YFSETQ. This CDR3 is 13 amino acids long. The CDR3 sequence is CASSSDPYNEQFF. The CDR3 DNA sequence: TGCGCCAGCAGCTCGGACCCCTACAATGAGCAGTTCTTC.

At least ten counts were recorded for this clonotype. The rearrangement joins TRBV11-3 to TRBJ2-7, with D perhaps matching TRBD1 (5 bases). Per the germline V gene, CDR1 is SGHNT and CDR2 is YENEEA. Trimming pared 2 bases from V and 1 base from J, leaving 9 bases between. The CDR3 covers 14 residues. The CDR3 bases are TGTGCCAGCAGCTTAACCGACAGATCCTACGAGCAGTACTTC. It encodes CASSLTDRSYEQYF.

The rearrangement links TRBV14 to TRBJ1-4, with 10 bases aligning to TRBD1. This CDR3 is 18 amino acids long. Germline CDR1 reads SGHDN; CDR2 reads FVKESK. V trimming: 0 bases; J trimming: 7 bases; junction bases outside the gene matches: 11. The chain's CDR3 is CASSQDMGTGAQIEKLFF. DNA of the CDR3: TGTGCCAGCAGCCAAGACATGGGGACAGGGGCCCAAATTGAAAAACTGTTTTTT.

About this clonotype itself: The junction shows a germline mismatch at one end, possibly a read error. The chain recombines TRBV10-3 with TRBJ2-5; tentative D call: TRBD2 (5 bases). The CDR3 contains 17 residues. Germline values: CDR1 ENHRY, CDR2 SYGVKD. CDR3 in amino acids: CAISEIAGGLLQETQSF. In DNA, the CDR3 is TGTGCCATCAGTGAGATTGCAGGAGGCCTCCTTCAAGAGACCCAGTCCTTC.

This clonotype occurred many times. The chain uses TRBV20-1 and TRBJ2-5; D gene ambiguous. The germline CDR1 and CDR2 sequences are DFQATT and SNEGSKA (reference sequence). Trimming took off 0 bases at V and 2 bases at J, with 13 bases between the two ends. This CDR3 region has 15 residues. The CDR3 nucleotides read TGCAGTGCTAGAGAGGTGGCCAGCCCGCAAGAGACCCAGTACTTC. Protein sequence: CSAREVASPQETQYF.

This clonotype was seen only a few times. The gene calls are TRBV20-1 and TRBJ2-3; 10 bases match TRBD1. With V trimmed by 0 bases and J by 5 bases, 8 bases remained unmatched. This CDR3 has 16 amino acids. The V gene's germline CDR1 is DFQATT and CDR2 SNEGSKA (reference sequence). DNA for the CDR3: TGCAGTGCTAGAGATACAGGGACAGGGGTTGGAGATACGCAGTATTTT. This codes for CSARDTGTGVGDTQYF.

The rearrangement links TRBV20-1 to TRBJ2-2; unclear D gene. This CDR3 has 13 amino acids. CDR1 is DFQATT, CDR2 SNEGSKA, per germline (reference sequence). V lost 2 bases and J lost 3, with 7 bases in between. For the CDR3, the DNA is TGCAGTGCTAGAAGGCTCGACACCGGGGAGCTGTTTTTT. It codes for CSARRLDTGELFF.

The genes are TRBV6-2 or TRBV6-3 and TRBJ1-1; D call uncertain. The germline V gene encodes CDR1 MNHEY and CDR2 SVGEGT. V dropped 8 bases and J dropped 6 bases, with 19 bases sitting between them. The length of the CDR3 is 14 residues. The CDR3 DNA follows: TGTGCCAGCGGTACCCCAGGAAGTCCTCCTGAAGCTTTCTTT. This encodes CASGTPGSPPEAFF.

A few counts support this clonotype. This chain links TRBV20-1 with TRBJ2-7; TRBD2 matches at 11 bases. The CDR3 totals 14 residues. The germline CDR1 and CDR2 sequences are DFQATT and SNEGSKA (reference sequence). The ends lost 1 base at V and 4 bases at J; junction bases unmatched: 3. The CDR3 is CSARATSGGYEQYF. The CDR3, as DNA: TGCAGTGCTAGAGCTACTAGCGGGGGTTACGAGCAGTACTTC.

V usage is TRBV12-3 or TRBV12-4 and J usage is TRBJ1-1; possibly TRBD1 for D (6 bases). There are 12 residues in the CDR3. V was trimmed by 2 bases and J by 13 bases, leaving 14 bases between them. In DNA, the CDR3 is TGTGCCAGCAGTTTATGGGGGGCGCATGGTTTCTTT. The encoded protein is CASSLWGAHGFF.

The chain is built from TRBV27 and TRBJ2-7; 8 bases are shared with TRBD1. The CDR3 is made up of 15 amino acids. In germline, CDR1 is MNHEY, CDR2 SMNVEV (reference sequence). The junction had 10 bases not matched to a gene; V was cut back by 6 bases and J by 3 bases. The CDR3 sequence: CASRYSRTGNYEQYF. The CDR3 DNA follows: TGTGCCAGCAGATACTCCCGGACAGGGAACTACGAGCAGTACTTC.

This clonotype was detected ten times or more. Germline and junction disagree at one end, which may indicate a read error. The chain carries TRBV6-1 and TRBJ2-3; 7 positions match TRBD1. In germline, CDR1 is MNHNS, CDR2 SASEGT. The CDR3 runs to 17 residues. CDR3 coding DNA: TGTGCCAGCAGTAAAGCTCACAGGGGCTCTAGCACAGATACGCAGTATTTT. It is translated as CASSKAHRGSSTDTQYF.